The next 27 T cell receptor beta chains were all read from a single sample in a study of blood T cell repertoires in COVID-19. Sequenced by immunoSEQ multiplex PCR; TCRdb stores in-frame clones only, minus some. The sample has around 41,000 clones, around four fifths seen once; the top ten hold approximately 45%. Material: peripheral blood. These receptors were collected from a woman aged 80 or older with active or convalescent COVID-19.

Written as DNA, the CDR3 is TGTGCCAGCAGTAGCACTAGCGGGAGGACCGGGTACAATGAGCAGTTCTTC. Amino acid sequence: CASSSTSGRTGYNEQFF. V is TRBV28 and J is TRBJ2-1; 12 nucleotides align to TRBD2. Unmatched junction bases numbered 9, after V lost 5 bases and J lost 4 bases. The germline gives CDR1 MDHEN, CDR2 SYDVKM. The CDR3 is 17 residues long.

The chain is built from TRBV29-1 and TRBJ2-1; no definite D call. V dropped 5 bases and J dropped 8 bases, with 22 bases sitting between them. The CDR3 spans 15 residues. CDR1 is SQVTM, CDR2 ANQGSEA, per germline. CDR3 loop: CSVCRSNTVGDEQFF. As DNA, the CDR3 is TGCAGCGTTTGTCGTTCTAACACGGTGGGCGATGAGCAGTTCTTC.

V is TRBV11-1 and J is TRBJ1-6, with D possibly being TRBD1 (6 bases). V was clipped by 5 bases and J by 10 bases, with 15 bases between them. The germline V gene encodes CDR1 SGHAT and CDR2 FQDESV (reference sequence). The CDR3 runs 14 residues. CDR3 DNA: TGTGCCAGCAGCCCAGGACAGTCGAGGTCACCCCTCCACTTT. It translates to CASSPGQSRSPLHF.

The V and J genes are TRBV9 and TRBJ1-2; 9 bases are a match to TRBD1. Germline trimming cut 2 bases from V and 5 bases from J; bases unmatched to any gene: 13. Germline CDR1 SGDLS, CDR2 YYNGEE. The CDR3 sequence is 17 residues long. The CDR3 reads CASSVYDRGGSLYGYTF. CDR3 nucleotides: TGTGCCAGCAGCGTCTACGACAGGGGGGGGAGCCTATATGGCTACACCTTC.

This clone has more than one count but fewer than ten. J is TRBJ2-1 and V is TRBV19; 16 bases fit TRBD2. The V and J ends lost 6 bases and 8 bases, in that order; junction bases with no gene match: 7. CDR1 is LNHDA, CDR2 SQIVND, per germline (reference sequence). The CDR3 consists of 16 residues. Written as DNA, the CDR3 is TGTGCCAGTAGCACCCTTGGGACTAGCGGGAGGGATGAGCAGTTCTTC. Protein product: CASSTLGTSGRDEQFF.

This sequence joins TRBV6-5 and TRBJ1-1, with D unresolved. CDR1 is MNHEY, CDR2 SVGAGI, per germline. There are 13 residues in the CDR3. With 7 bases removed from V and 0 bases from J, the gap between germline ends came to 9 bases. This CDR3 is CASMAEMNTEAFF. CDR3 nucleotides: TGTGCCAGCATGGCGGAGATGAACACTGAAGCTTTCTTT.

V gene TRBV7-3 combines with J gene TRBJ2-1, with D unclear. The CDR3 has 15 amino acids. Per the germline V gene, CDR1 is SGHTA and CDR2 is FQGTGA. V lost 2 bases and J lost 3, with 11 bases in between. Here the CDR3 reads CASSLGTENYNEQFF. DNA for the CDR3: TGTGCCAGCAGCTTAGGAACAGAGAACTACAATGAGCAGTTCTTC.

The chain links TRBV9 to TRBJ2-3; TRBD2 matches at 8 bases. Trimming at V came to 0 bases and at J to 0 bases, leaving 3 bases not matched to a gene. The V gene's germline CDR1 is SGDLS and CDR2 YYNGEE. This CDR3 spans 16 amino acids. CDR3 amino acids: CASSVGPSGSTDTQYF. CDR3 nucleotide sequence: TGTGCCAGCAGCGTAGGGCCTAGCGGGAGCACAGATACGCAGTATTTT.

CDR3 DNA sequence: TGCGCCAGCAGCTCGATACAGGGGGCAGGTCGTTCCACTGAAGCTTTCTTT. It translates to CASSSIQGAGRSTEAFF. The chain joins TRBV5-1 to TRBJ1-1; 9 bases are a match to TRBD1. The CDR3 spans 17 residues. The J segment lost 4 bases and the V segment lost 3 bases, leaving 13 bases of the junction unmatched. Germline CDR1 SGHRS, CDR2 YFSETQ.

The rearrangement uses TRBV30 and TRBJ2-1; maybe TRBD1 (5 bases). The CDR3 spans 15 residues. Germline V CDR1 and CDR2: GTSNPN, SVGIG (reference sequence). Trimming pared 4 bases from V and 5 bases from J, leaving 18 bases between. In nucleotides, the CDR3 is TGTGCCTGGATCTCCCAGGGTTCCCCGAACAATGAGCAGTTCTTC. Translation gives CAWISQGSPNNEQFF.

This clone was counted a single time. This chain links TRBV2 with TRBJ2-1; maybe TRBD2 (5 bases). Germline CDR1 reads SNHLY; CDR2 reads FYNNEI. V was trimmed by 7 bases and J by 0 bases, leaving 13 bases between them. The CDR3 has 15 residues. The CDR3 here is CASTQTDYSYNEQFF. CDR3 coding DNA: TGTGCCAGCACTCAGACCGACTACTCCTACAATGAGCAGTTCTTC. The entire variable domain, with the rest obtained from reference TRBV2 and TRBJ2-1, is as follows: EPEVTQTPSHQVTQMGQEVILRCVPISNHLYFYWYRQILGQKVEFLVSFYNNEISEKSEIFDDQFSVERPDGSNFTLKIRSTKLEDSAMYFCASTQTDYSYNEQFFGPGTRLTVL.

The genes are TRBV2 and TRBJ2-6, with TRBD1 matching 10 bases. This CDR3 has 15 amino acids. V dropped 11 bases and J dropped 1; count of bases not matched to a gene: 5. Germline-derived CDR1 and CDR2 are SNHLY and FYNNEI. CDR3 DNA: TGTGCCGGACGGGACAGGGGATCTGGGGCCAACGTCCTGACTTTC. Its protein product is CAGRDRGSGANVLTF.

The V gene is TRBV28, the J gene TRBJ1-5; tentatively, D is TRBD1 (5 bases). The CDR3 runs to 15 residues. V lost 2 bases and J 1 base, leaving 9 bases between the germline ends. Germline CDR1 and CDR2: MDHEN and SYDVKM. The CDR3 region has the DNA TGTGCCAGCAGTTTAGGAGGGGTAAGCAATCAGCCCCAGCATTTT. Translated: CASSLGGVSNQPQHF.

This clone was seen a single time. V usage is TRBV5-4 and J usage is TRBJ2-7; D may be TRBD2 (7 bases). Trimming pared 3 bases from V and 2 bases from J, leaving 18 bases between. Germline CDR1 is SGHNT and CDR2 is YYREEE (reference sequence). The CDR3 is 16 residues long. The CDR3 sequence: CASSSSGDTFPYEQYF. The CDR3 coding sequence is TGTGCCAGCAGCTCGAGCGGGGACACTTTCCCCTACGAGCAGTACTTC.

The V gene is TRBV18, the J gene TRBJ2-7; D is perhaps TRBD2 (6 bases). Trimming took 3 bases from V and 6 from J, leaving 12 bases between them. Germline CDR1 reads KGHSH; CDR2 reads LQKENI. This CDR3 region has 13 residues. For the CDR3, the DNA is TGTGCCAGCTCACCCTCGGGGAGGATCGAGCAGTACTTC. It encodes CASSPSGRIEQYF.

The chain carries TRBV2 and TRBJ2-2; 9 positions agree with TRBD1. The V and J ends lost 2 bases and 2 bases, in that order; junction bases with no gene match: 3. Germline V gene lookup returns CDR1 SNHLY and CDR2 FYNNEI. The CDR3 is made up of 16 amino acids. Written as DNA, the CDR3 is TGTGCCAGCAGTGAACAGGGACAGGGTAACACCGGGGAGCTGTTTTTT. Its translation is CASSEQGQGNTGELFF.

The count of this clone is one. The chain couples TRBV5-1 to TRBJ2-3; TRBD1 is a possible D gene (5 bases). The CDR3 loop spans 14 amino acids. From germline, CDR1 is SGHRS and CDR2 YFSETQ. Trimming stripped 0 bases from V and 4 bases from J, with 9 bases between. CDR3 sequence (DNA): TGCGCCAGCAGCTTGGCGCAGGGCCCAGATACGCAGTATTTT. Its translation is CASSLAQGPDTQYF.

J is TRBJ2-3 and V is TRBV27; D gene unclear. This CDR3 region has 14 residues. The V gene's germline CDR1 is MNHEY and CDR2 SMNVEV (reference sequence). The germline V and J ends were trimmed by 0 bases and 2 bases, with 6 bases remaining between them. The CDR3 nucleotides are TGTGCCAGCAGTTTATCGGCACCCACAGATACGCAGTATTTT. As protein: CASSLSAPTDTQYF.

This clone has a single count. The chain couples TRBV28 to TRBJ1-5, with 7 nucleotides matching TRBD1. The CDR3 has 15 residues. Germline CDR1 MDHEN, CDR2 SYDVKM. Here the CDR3 DNA reads TGTGTCTCTCATTCACCCACAGGGGGCAATCAGCCCCAGCATTTT. Encoded protein: CVSHSPTGGNQPQHF.

The chain carries TRBV5-5 and TRBJ2-7; 7 bases match TRBD2. Germline assignment: CDR1 SGHKS and CDR2 YYEKEE (reference sequence). CDR3 length equals 15 residues. Trimming cost V 5 bases and J 0 bases; bases outside gene matches: 8. The CDR3 nucleotides read TGTGCCAGCAGTTGGGGGGGAGAGAGCTCCTACGAGCAGTACTTC. Translating it yields CASSWGGESSYEQYF.

This clone was counted between two and nine times. The J gene is TRBJ1-5, the V gene TRBV12-3 or TRBV12-4; TRBD1 aligns across 7 bases. The CDR3 has 13 amino acids. The V segment lost 8 bases and the J segment 6 bases; nucleotides outside the gene matches: 7. CDR3 nucleotides: TGTGCCAGCGGTACAGGGGTGACTCAGCCCCAGCATTTT. Protein product: CASGTGVTQPQHF.

This clone was observed once. This rearrangement joins TRBV28 to TRBJ2-7; perhaps TRBD2 as D (5 bases). Looked up from germline, CDR1 is MDHEN and CDR2 is SYDVKM. This CDR3 region has 13 residues. Between the trimmed V and J ends, which lost 4 bases and 0 bases, there was a span of 7 bases. The CDR3 DNA follows: TGTGCCAGCAGTTCCGGGATCTCCTACGAGCAGTACTTC. Translating gives CASSSGISYEQYF.

The CDR3 DNA is TGTGCCAGTAGTATAGTTCCAGAAAATAATTCACCCCTCCACTTT. Amino acid sequence: CASSIVPENNSPLHF. The J gene is TRBJ1-6, the V gene TRBV19; D remains unclear. V was trimmed by 1 base and J by 5 bases, leaving 9 bases between them. In germline, CDR1 is LNHDA, CDR2 SQIVND (reference sequence). The length of the CDR3 is 15 residues. Supplemented by reference TRBV19 and TRBJ1-6, the full variable domain reads DGGITQSPKYLFRKEGQNVTLSCEQNLNHDAMYWYRQDPGQGLRLIYYSQIVNDFQKGDIAEGYSVSREKKESFPLTVTSAQKNPTAFYLCASSIVPENNSPLHFGNGTRLTVT.

The rearrangement links TRBV5-8 to TRBJ1-1; maybe TRBD1 (6 bases). CDR1 is SGHTS, CDR2 YDEGEE, per germline. CDR3 length: 15 residues. Trimming took 3 bases from V and 0 from J, leaving 12 bases between them. CDR3 in DNA: TGTGCCAGCAGCTGGGGCGGACAGATGAACACTGAAGCTTTCTTT. This encodes CASSWGGQMNTEAFF.

The gene calls are TRBV30 and TRBJ1-5; TRBD1 is a possible D gene (5 bases). This CDR3 contains 12 residues. Trimming took off 3 bases at V and 9 bases at J, with 12 bases between the two ends. Germline V lookup: CDR1 GTSNPN, CDR2 SVGIG (reference sequence). This CDR3 is CAWRALGGPQHF. In nucleotides, the CDR3 is TGTGCCTGGAGGGCCCTCGGGGGGCCCCAGCATTTT. Complete variable domain (other parts from reference TRBV30 and TRBJ1-5): SQTIHQWPATLVQPVGSPLSLECTVEGTSNPNLYWYRQAAGRGLQLLFYSVGIGQISSEVPQNLSASRPQDRQFILSSKKLLLSDSGFYLCAWRALGGPQHFGDGTRLSIL.

This chain uses TRBV6-5 with TRBJ2-7; weak D call: TRBD1 (6 bases). Trimming removed 5 bases at V and 0 bases at J, with 11 bases between. Germline V gene lookup returns CDR1 MNHEY and CDR2 SVGAGI. The CDR3 runs to 14 residues. The CDR3 sequence is CASSLEDSSYEQYF. Written as DNA, the CDR3 is TGTGCCAGCAGTCTCGAGGACAGCTCCTACGAGCAGTACTTC.

The V and J genes are TRBV28 and TRBJ1-1; 9 bases are shared with TRBD1. This CDR3 comprises 15 residues. Germline-derived CDR1 and CDR2 are MDHEN and SYDVKM. V gave up 3 bases and J gave up 4 bases; unmatched junction bases: 6. The CDR3 loop reads CASSFSRTGATEAFF. The DNA of the CDR3 is TGTGCCAGCAGTTTTTCCAGGACAGGGGCCACTGAAGCTTTCTTT. Drawing the rest from reference TRBV28 and TRBJ1-1, the complete variable domain is DVKVTQSSRYLVKRTGEKVFLECVQDMDHENMFWYRQDPGLGLRLIYFSYDVKMKEKGDIPEGYSVSREKKERFSLILESASTNQTSMYLCASSFSRTGATEAFFGQGTRLTVV.